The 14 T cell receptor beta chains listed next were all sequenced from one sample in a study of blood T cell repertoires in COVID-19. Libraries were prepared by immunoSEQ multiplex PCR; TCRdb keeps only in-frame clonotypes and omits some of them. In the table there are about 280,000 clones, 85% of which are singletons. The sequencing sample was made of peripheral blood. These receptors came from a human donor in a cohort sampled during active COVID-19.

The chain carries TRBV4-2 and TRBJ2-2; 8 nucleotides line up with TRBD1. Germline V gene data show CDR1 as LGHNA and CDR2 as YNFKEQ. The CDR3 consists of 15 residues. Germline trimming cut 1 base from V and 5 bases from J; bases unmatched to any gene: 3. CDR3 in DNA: TGTGCCAGCAGCCAAGTACAGGGGGGTACCGGGGAGCTGTTTTTT. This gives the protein CASSQVQGGTGELFF.

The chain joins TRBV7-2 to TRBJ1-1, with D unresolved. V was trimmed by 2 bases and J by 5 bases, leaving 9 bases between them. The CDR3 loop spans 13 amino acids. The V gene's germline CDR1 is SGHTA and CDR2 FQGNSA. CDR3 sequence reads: CASSLTGWTEAFF. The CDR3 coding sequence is TGTGCCAGCAGCTTAACGGGGTGGACTGAAGCTTTCTTT.

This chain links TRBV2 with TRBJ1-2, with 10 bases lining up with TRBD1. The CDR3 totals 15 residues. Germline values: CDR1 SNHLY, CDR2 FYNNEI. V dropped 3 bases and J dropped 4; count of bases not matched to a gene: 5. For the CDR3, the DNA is TGTGCCAGCAGTGAGCGGACAGGGGGTGTCTATGGCTACACCTTC. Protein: CASSERTGGVYGYTF. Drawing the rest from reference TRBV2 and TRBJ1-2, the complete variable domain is EPEVTQTPSHQVTQMGQEVILRCVPISNHLYFYWYRQILGQKVEFLVSFYNNEISEKSEIFDDQFSVERPDGSNFTLKIRSTKLEDSAMYFCASSERTGGVYGYTFGSGTRLTVV.

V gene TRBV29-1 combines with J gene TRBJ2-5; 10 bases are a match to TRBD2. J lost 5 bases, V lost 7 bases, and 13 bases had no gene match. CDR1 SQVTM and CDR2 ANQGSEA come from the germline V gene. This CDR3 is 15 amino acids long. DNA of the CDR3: TGCAGCGCTACCCCTAGCGGGGGCCGAGGGGAGACCCAGTACTTC. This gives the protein CSATPSGGRGETQYF.

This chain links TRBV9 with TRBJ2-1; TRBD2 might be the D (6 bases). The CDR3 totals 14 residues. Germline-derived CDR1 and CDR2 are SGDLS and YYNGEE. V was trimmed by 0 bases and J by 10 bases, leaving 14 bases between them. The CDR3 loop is CASSVEPSAAEQFF. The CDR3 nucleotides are TGTGCCAGCAGCGTAGAACCTAGCGCCGCAGAGCAGTTCTTC.

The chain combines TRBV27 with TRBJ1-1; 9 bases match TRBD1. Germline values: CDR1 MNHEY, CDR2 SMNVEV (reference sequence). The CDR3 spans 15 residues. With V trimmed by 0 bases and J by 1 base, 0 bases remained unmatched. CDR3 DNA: TGTGCCAGCAGTTTATCGGACAGGGGGAACACTGAAGCTTTCTTT. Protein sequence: CASSLSDRGNTEAFF.

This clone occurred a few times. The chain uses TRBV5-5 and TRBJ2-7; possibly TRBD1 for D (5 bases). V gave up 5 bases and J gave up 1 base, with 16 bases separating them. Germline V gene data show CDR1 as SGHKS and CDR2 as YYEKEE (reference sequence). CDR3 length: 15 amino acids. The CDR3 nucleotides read TGTGCCAGCAGATTATGGGGCATGGGGTCCTACGAGCAGTACTTC. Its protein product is CASRLWGMGSYEQYF. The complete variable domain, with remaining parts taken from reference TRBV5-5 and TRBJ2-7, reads DAGVTQSPTHLIKTRGQQVTLRCSPISGHKSVSWYQQVLGQGPQFIFQYYEKEERGRGNFPDRFSARQFPNYSSELNVNALLLGDSALYLCASRLWGMGSYEQYFGPGTRLTVT.

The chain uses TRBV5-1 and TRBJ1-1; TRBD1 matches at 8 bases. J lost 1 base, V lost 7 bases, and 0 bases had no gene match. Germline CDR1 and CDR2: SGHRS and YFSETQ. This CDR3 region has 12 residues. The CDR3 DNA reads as TGCGCCAGCGGACAGGGGAACACTGAAGCTTTCTTT. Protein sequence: CASGQGNTEAFF.

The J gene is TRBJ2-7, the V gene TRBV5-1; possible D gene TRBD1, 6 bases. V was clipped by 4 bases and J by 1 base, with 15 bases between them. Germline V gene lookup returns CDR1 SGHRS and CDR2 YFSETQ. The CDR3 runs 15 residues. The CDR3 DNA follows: TGCGCCAGCAGCGGTGGCAGGGGAGTATCCTACGAGCAGTACTTC. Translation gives CASSGGRGVSYEQYF.

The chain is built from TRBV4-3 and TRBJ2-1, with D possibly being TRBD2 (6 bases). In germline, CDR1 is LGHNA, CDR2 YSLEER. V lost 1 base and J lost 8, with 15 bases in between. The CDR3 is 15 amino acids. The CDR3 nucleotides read TGCGCCAGCAGCCAAGCGGGACTCCCAGGGCATGAGCAGTTCTTC. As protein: CASSQAGLPGHEQFF.

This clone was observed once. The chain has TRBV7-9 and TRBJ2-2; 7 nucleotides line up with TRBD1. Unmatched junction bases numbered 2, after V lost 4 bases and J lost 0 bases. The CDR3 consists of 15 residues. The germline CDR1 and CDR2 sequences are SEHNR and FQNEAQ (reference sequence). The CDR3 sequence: CASSYGQANTGELFF. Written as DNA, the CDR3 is TGTGCCAGCAGCTACGGACAGGCGAACACCGGGGAGCTGTTTTTT.

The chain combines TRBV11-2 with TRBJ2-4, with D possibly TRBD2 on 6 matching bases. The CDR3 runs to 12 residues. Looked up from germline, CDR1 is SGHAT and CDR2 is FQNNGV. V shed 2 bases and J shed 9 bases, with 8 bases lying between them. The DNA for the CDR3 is TGTGCCAGCAGCTTAAACGGGGGCATTCAGTACTTC. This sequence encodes CASSLNGGIQYF.

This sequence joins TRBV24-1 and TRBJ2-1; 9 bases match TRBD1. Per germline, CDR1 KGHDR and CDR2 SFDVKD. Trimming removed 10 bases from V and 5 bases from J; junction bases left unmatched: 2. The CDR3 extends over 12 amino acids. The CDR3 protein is CATGQGNNEQFF. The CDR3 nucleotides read TGTGCCACGGGACAGGGCAACAATGAGCAGTTCTTC.

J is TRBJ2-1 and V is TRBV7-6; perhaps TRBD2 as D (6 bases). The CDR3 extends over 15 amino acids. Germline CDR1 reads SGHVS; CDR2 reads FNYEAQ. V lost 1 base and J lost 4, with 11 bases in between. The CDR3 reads CASSLGLAVYNEQFF. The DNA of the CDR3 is TGTGCCAGCAGCTTAGGTTTAGCGGTATACAATGAGCAGTTCTTC.